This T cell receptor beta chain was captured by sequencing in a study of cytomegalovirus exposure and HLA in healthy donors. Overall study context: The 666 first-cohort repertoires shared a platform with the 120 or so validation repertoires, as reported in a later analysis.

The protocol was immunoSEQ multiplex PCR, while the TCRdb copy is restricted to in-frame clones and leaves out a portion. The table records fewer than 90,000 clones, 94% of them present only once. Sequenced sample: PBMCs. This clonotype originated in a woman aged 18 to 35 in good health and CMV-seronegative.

CDR3 sequence: CASSSGLAGDYNEQFF. DNA of the CDR3: TGTGCCAGCAGCTCAGGACTAGCGGGGGACTACAATGAGCAGTTCTTC. This chain joins TRBV11-3 and TRBJ2-1; 13 bases are shared with TRBD2. The V gene's germline CDR1 is SGHNT and CDR2 YENEEA. V was clipped by 4 bases and J by 3 bases; unmatched bases: 3. The CDR3 loop spans 16 amino acids.